A single sample is the source of the 13 T cell receptor beta chains below, sequenced in a study of vaccination effects on CD4 cells after COVID-19. Their cognate antigens are unknown. The culture ran for around 10 days before CD4+ T cells were isolated. It was two doses of either the BNT162b2 or mRNA-1273 vaccine that participants received. The assay was immunoSEQ multiplex PCR, and TCRdb's table has in-frame clones only and misses some. The data hold some 69,000 clones, with roughly four fifths observed a single time. The sequences come from CD4+ T cells from PBMCs cultured without peptide, collected after COVID-19 vaccination. Receptor source: a human donor who received a COVID-19 vaccine.

The chain uses TRBV9 and TRBJ2-2; weak D call: TRBD1 (6 bases). CDR1 is SGDLS, CDR2 YYNGEE, per germline. CDR3 length equals 14 residues. Trimming removed 0 bases from V and 7 bases from J, with 10 bases in between. CDR3 region: CASSVALDSGELFF. Written as DNA, the CDR3 is TGTGCCAGCAGCGTAGCCCTGGACAGCGGGGAGCTGTTTTTT.

The chain couples TRBV5-6 to TRBJ1-6; D gene ambiguous. Germline V CDR1 and CDR2: SGHDT, YYEEEE. This CDR3 spans 12 amino acids. The V and J ends lost 1 base and 5 bases respectively, with 1 base between them. The CDR3 DNA follows: TGTGCCAGCAGCTTGAATAATTCACCCCTCCACTTT. Amino acids: CASSLNNSPLHF. Full variable domain (rest looked up from reference TRBV5-6 and TRBJ1-6): DAGVTQSPTHLIKTRGQQVTLRCSPKSGHDTVSWYQQALGQGPQFIFQYYEEEERQRGNFPDRFSGHQFPNYSSELNVNALLLGDSALYLCASSLNNSPLHFGNGTRLTVT.

J is TRBJ2-7 and V is TRBV6-5; 10 nucleotides agree with TRBD1. V lost 6 bases, J lost 1 base, and 3 bases stayed unmatched. This CDR3 has 14 amino acids. In germline, CDR1 is MNHEY, CDR2 SVGAGI. CDR3 sequence (DNA): TGTGCCAGCAGCCGGGACAGGGGTTCCTACGAGCAGTACGTC. Encoded protein: CASSRDRGSYEQYV.

The chain recombines TRBV11-2 with TRBJ2-5, with D perhaps TRBD1 (5 bases). The germline V and J ends were trimmed by 4 bases and 1 base, with 13 bases remaining between them. Germline CDR1 is SGHAT and CDR2 is FQNNGV. CDR3 length equals 15 residues. CDR3 amino acids: CASSSAPRAQETQYF. CDR3 bases: TGTGCCAGCAGCTCCGCTCCCAGGGCCCAAGAGACCCAGTACTTC.

This clone was counted between two and nine times. The chain has TRBV28 and TRBJ1-6, with D possibly TRBD1 on 5 matching bases. The CDR3 is 14 residues long. In germline, CDR1 is MDHEN, CDR2 SYDVKM. V gave up 8 bases and J gave up 5 bases, with 13 bases separating them. For the CDR3, the DNA is TGTGCCAGCTATCTTCGGGGGAATAATTCACCCCTCCACTTT. Amino acids: CASYLRGNNSPLHF.

V is TRBV10-2 and J is TRBJ2-1; D could derive from TRBD1 or TRBD2 (6 bases each). Per the germline V gene, CDR1 is WSHSY and CDR2 is SAAADI. Trimming removed 7 bases at V and 4 bases at J, with 11 bases between. The CDR3 is 13 residues long. The DNA for the CDR3 is TGCGCCAGCATCCGGGGGCCGTACAATGAGCAGTTCTTC. This encodes CASIRGPYNEQFF.

This clone has just a few counts. This chain joins TRBV5-1 and TRBJ1-4; 9 bases align to TRBD1. V dropped 0 bases and J dropped 7; count of bases not matched to a gene: 7. Germline CDR1 reads SGHRS; CDR2 reads YFSETQ. The CDR3 loop spans 16 amino acids. The CDR3 loop reads CASSLEGQGFGEKLFF. The DNA of the CDR3 is TGCGCCAGCAGCTTGGAAGGACAGGGGTTCGGTGAAAAACTGTTTTTT.

This rearrangement joins TRBV2 to TRBJ1-4; D is possibly TRBD1 (5 bases). Germline assignment: CDR1 SNHLY and CDR2 FYNNEI. The CDR3 is 14 residues long. The ends were cut back, 5 bases at V and 8 bases at J, with 15 bases in the middle. This CDR3 is CASSFDSVGEKLFF. CDR3 DNA sequence: TGTGCCAGCAGTTTTGACAGCGTGGGCGAAAAACTGTTTTTT. The whole variable domain, remainder taken from reference TRBV2 and TRBJ1-4, is EPEVTQTPSHQVTQMGQEVILRCVPISNHLYFYWYRQILGQKVEFLVSFYNNEISEKSEIFDDQFSVERPDGSNFTLKIRSTKLEDSAMYFCASSFDSVGEKLFFGSGTQLSVL.

This chain connects TRBV11-3 to TRBJ2-7; 7 nucleotides align to TRBD1. CDR3 length: 13 residues. Per germline, CDR1 SGHNT and CDR2 YENEEA. Trimming at V came to 4 bases and at J to 5 bases, leaving 5 bases not matched to a gene. The DNA of the CDR3 is TGTGCCAGCAGCTCGACAGGGAGCAACGAGCAGTACGTC. Translating it yields CASSSTGSNEQYV.

The chain recombines TRBV3-1 (or the pseudogene TRBV3-2) with TRBJ2-4; D gene uncertain. Trimming took off 1 base at V and 0 bases at J, with 7 bases between the two ends. The CDR3 runs 15 residues. Germline V gene lookup returns CDR1 LGHDT and CDR2 YNNKEL (reference sequence). CDR3 region: CASSQGALAKNIQYF. The CDR3 nucleotides read TGTGCCAGCAGCCAAGGAGCGTTAGCCAAAAACATTCAGTACTTC.

This clone was observed a single time. This sequence joins TRBV6-1 and TRBJ1-6; 8 positions agree with TRBD1. Germline-derived CDR1 and CDR2 are MNHNS and SASEGT. This CDR3 has 15 residues. The ends lost 3 bases at V and 10 bases at J; junction bases unmatched: 8. This chain's CDR3 is CASSEEDRVRSPLHF. The CDR3 nucleotides read TGTGCCAGCAGTGAGGAGGACAGGGTGCGATCACCCCTCCACTTT.

The chain joins TRBV12-3 or TRBV12-4 to TRBJ1-2; no clear D gene. The CDR3 length is 13 residues. V lost 6 bases, J lost 3 bases, and 11 bases lay in between. The CDR3 protein is CASSQAVHYGYTF. In nucleotides, the CDR3 is TGTGCCAGCAGCCAGGCGGTGCACTATGGCTACACCTTC.

This chain joins TRBV6-1 and TRBJ2-5; possibly TRBD1 or TRBD2 for D (5 bases each). Deletions cut 4 bases from V and 7 bases from J, with 22 bases between. The CDR3 length is 16 residues. Germline assignment: CDR1 MNHNS and CDR2 SASEGT. The CDR3 bases are TGTGCCAGCAGTGTGTGGTCCCAGGGCCTTCGGGGGACCCAGTACTTC. Translating gives CASSVWSQGLRGTQYF.